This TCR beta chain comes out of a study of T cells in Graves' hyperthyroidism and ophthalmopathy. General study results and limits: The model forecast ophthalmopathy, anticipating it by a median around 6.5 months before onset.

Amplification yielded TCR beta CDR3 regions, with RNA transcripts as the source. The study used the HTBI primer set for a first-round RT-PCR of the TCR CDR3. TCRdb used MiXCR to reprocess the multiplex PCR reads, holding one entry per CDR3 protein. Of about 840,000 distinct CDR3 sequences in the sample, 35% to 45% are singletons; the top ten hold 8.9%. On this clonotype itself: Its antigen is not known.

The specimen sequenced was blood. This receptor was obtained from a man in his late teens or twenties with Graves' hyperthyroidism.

The CDR3 DNA reads as TGTGCCAGCAGTCGCAGGGAAGACGGCGAGCAGTACTTC. Amino acids: CASSRREDGEQYF. The chain combines TRBV2 with TRBJ2-7, with a weak D call TRBD1 (5 bases). The V end lost 5 bases, the J end lost 6 bases, and 14 bases lay between the germline ends. Germline lookup yields CDR1 SNHLY and CDR2 FYNNEI. The CDR3 runs to 13 residues.